The 11 T cell receptor beta chains given below trace back to one sample, sequenced in a study of identical twins. TCRdb fed the 5' RACE reads into MiXCR, producing one record per CDR3 protein. The sample holds about 890,000 distinct CDR3 sequences, over 9% seen once. The sample also formed part of further work on yellow fever vaccine responses in identical twins.

Sequencing input: PBMCs. The receptors here all came from a woman aged 18-29 years in good health.

As regards this clonotype: A much bigger clone sits one base away, suggesting this may be a read error. The chain couples TRBV5-1 to TRBJ2-7; D not resolved. The CDR3 spans 12 residues. Germline V gene sequence: CDR1 SGHRS, CDR2 YFSETQ. The CDR3 nucleotides are TGCGCCAACAGCTCACACTCCTACGAGCAGTACTTC. Encoded protein: CANSSHSYEQYF.

A single count supports this clonotype. The J gene is TRBJ2-7, the V gene TRBV19; 7 bases fit TRBD2. Germline V lookup: CDR1 LNHDA, CDR2 SQIVND (reference sequence). Trimming removed 5 bases from V and 6 bases from J; junction bases left unmatched: 7. The CDR3 covers 13 residues. The CDR3 coding sequence is TGTGCCAGTAGTGGCAGCGGGAAAGGCGAGCAGTACTTC. Translating gives CASSGSGKGEQYF.

This clonotype came up a few times. The chain recombines TRBV6-2 or TRBV6-3 with TRBJ2-5; TRBD2 agrees at 11 bases. The V and J ends lost 11 bases and 5 bases, in that order; junction bases with no gene match: 10. The CDR3 loop spans 14 amino acids. Germline V gene sequence: CDR1 MNHEY, CDR2 SVGEGT. The CDR3 sequence is CAGVAGGPRETQYF. The CDR3 region has the DNA TGTGCCGGAGTAGCGGGAGGGCCTCGGGAGACCCAGTACTTC.

The gene calls are TRBV2 and TRBJ2-2, with 8 positions matching TRBD1. This CDR3 comprises 14 residues. Germline V gene data show CDR1 as SNHLY and CDR2 as FYNNEI. The ends lost 8 bases at V and 0 bases at J; junction bases unmatched: 2. The CDR3 sequence is CASGTGSNTGELFF. The DNA for the CDR3 is TGTGCCAGCGGGACAGGATCGAACACCGGGGAGCTGTTTTTT.

This clonotype has only a few counts. The gene calls are TRBV12-3 or TRBV12-4 and TRBJ2-5, with 9 bases lining up with TRBD1. The CDR3 is made up of 15 amino acids. The V and J ends lost 6 bases and 0 bases, in that order; junction bases with no gene match: 5. The CDR3 region has the DNA TGTGCCAGCAGCCCCGGGACAGGGTACCAAGAGACCCAGTACTTC. Its translation is CASSPGTGYQETQYF.

The genes are TRBV20-1 and TRBJ2-1; tentatively, D is TRBD2 (6 bases). Germline CDR1 is DFQATT and CDR2 is SNEGSKA (reference sequence). The CDR3 is made up of 12 amino acids. V lost 6 bases to trimming and J lost 4 bases, with 10 bases between them. CDR3 in DNA: TGCAGTGCGCAGGGACTGTACAATGAGCAGTTCTTC. Translation gives CSAQGLYNEQFF.

This clonotype was seen repeatedly, ten times or more. The gene calls are TRBV7-9 and TRBJ2-5, with D perhaps TRBD2 (6 bases). Trimming cost V 4 bases and J 3 bases, with 9 bases left between them. Per the germline V gene, CDR1 is SEHNR and CDR2 is FQNEAQ (reference sequence). The CDR3 length is 13 residues. The CDR3: CASSSWREETQYF. The CDR3 DNA reads as TGTGCCAGCAGCTCTTGGAGGGAAGAGACCCAGTACTTC.

The gene calls are TRBV20-1 and TRBJ2-1, with D perhaps matching TRBD2 (6 bases). The CDR3 is made up of 13 amino acids. Looked up from germline, CDR1 is DFQATT and CDR2 is SNEGSKA (reference sequence). The germline V and J ends were trimmed by 1 base and 7 bases, with 11 bases remaining between them. The CDR3 DNA reads as TGCAGTGCTAGAGCCGTCGGGAGTAATGAGCAGTTCTTC. It specifies CSARAVGSNEQFF.

This clonotype has more than one count but fewer than ten. The chain recombines TRBV6-1 with TRBJ2-3; weak D call: TRBD2 (6 bases). The ends were cut back, 7 bases at V and 2 bases at J, with 13 bases in the middle. This CDR3 spans 14 amino acids. Germline V gene lookup returns CDR1 MNHNS and CDR2 SASEGT. The CDR3 DNA reads TGTGCCAGCAAGCCGGAGGGTGTCACAGATACGCAGTATTTT. Translated: CASKPEGVTDTQYF.

This clonotype was detected many times. Here the CDR3 DNA reads TGTGCCAGCAGCTTAGGGTCGGGTGCTAGCAATCAGCCCCAGCATTTT. The encoded protein is CASSLGSGASNQPQHF. This sequence joins TRBV7-6 and TRBJ1-5; D gene unclear. Germline V gene lookup returns CDR1 SGHVS and CDR2 FNYEAQ. The CDR3 has 16 amino acids. V lost 1 base and J 0 bases, leaving 10 bases between the germline ends.

Many counts were recorded for this clonotype. This CDR3 reads CASSQDLSNNEKLFF. CDR3 bases: TGTGCCAGCAGCCAAGATTTAAGTAATAATGAAAAACTGTTTTTT. This chain joins TRBV4-2 and TRBJ1-4; D gene uncertain. This CDR3 comprises 15 residues. From germline, CDR1 is LGHNA and CDR2 YNFKEQ. V lost 0 bases to trimming and J lost 4 bases, with 9 bases between them.